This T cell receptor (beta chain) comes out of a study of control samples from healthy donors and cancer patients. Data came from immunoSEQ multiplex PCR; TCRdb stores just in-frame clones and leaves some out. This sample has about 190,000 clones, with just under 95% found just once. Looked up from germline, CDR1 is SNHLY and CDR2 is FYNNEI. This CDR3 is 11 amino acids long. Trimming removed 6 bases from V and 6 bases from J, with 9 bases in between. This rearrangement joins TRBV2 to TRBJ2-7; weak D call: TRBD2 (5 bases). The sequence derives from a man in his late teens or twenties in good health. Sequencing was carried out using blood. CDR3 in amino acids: CASRLGGEQYF. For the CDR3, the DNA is TGTGCCAGCAGGTTAGGAGGCGAGCAGTACTTC.